This T cell receptor (beta chain) was recorded in a study of T cells in localized non-small cell lung cancer (TCRdb year 2020). Study-level background: The study examined T cell repertoires in approximately 240 patients with early-stage NSCLC and compared tumors with uninvolved tumor-adjacent lungs. NSCLC patients had a mean age of roughly 66 years, and 129 were male and around 99 female. All 240 or so NSCLC patients in the cohort were treatment-naive and had localized lung tumors that were resected.

As for this clone: It has no known antigen specificity. Base qualities are missing; no much larger clone stands one base away.

Trimming takes 5 bases off V and 1 base off J; junction bases not matched to a gene: 15. Sequences LNHDA (CDR1) and SQIVND (CDR2) are obtained from the germline V gene (reference sequence). The CDR3 contains 18 residues, cysteine and phenylalanine counted. CDR3 DNA only is kept here, 54 bases in frame from base 1. At diagnosis, tumor, uninvolved tumor-adjacent lung and peripheral blood were collected and then preserved as a mix of FFPE and fresh-frozen material. For TCR repertoire profiling, the blood samples were analyzed as peripheral blood mononuclear cells. TCR beta CDR3 regions were sequenced from DNA using the immunoSEQ Assay. The original methods were these. To compute T cell density, TCR beta template counts were normalized to usable DNA, which was estimated by amplifying housekeeping genes. The preseqR package was used to estimate richness by extrapolating to 400,000 templates for PBMC samples and to 120,000 templates for tissue samples. Clonality was calculated as one minus Pielou's evenness. Differential abundance testing on productive amino-acid clonotypes, with a minimum total count of 5 and an alpha of 0.1, was used to identify tissue-enriched TCRs. Repertoire overlap between compartments was quantified with the Jaccard Index and Morisita Overlap Index. GLIPH clustered TCR beta CDR3s with public tetramer-defined viral CDR3s; viral motifs required at least three viral sequences plus V-gene enrichment. The table was pulled from immuneACCESS by TCRdb, which kept in-frame rearrangements only. Such tables lose some clones; where checked, under half of the loss comes from unresolved V genes, and the rest has no known cause. The D gene and trimming were derived from the DNA, and the V and J assignments and clone size from that table. In this sample the table shows under 50,000 clones, approximately 80% of which occur a single time. Approximately 17% of the sample rests with the top ten.

General findings and caveats noted by the study authors: Of the top 100 tumor clones, a median of 57 were detected in paired uninvolved adjacent lung; roughly 29 were also among that lung's top 100. Uninvolved tumor-adjacent lung showed the highest T cell clonality, higher than tumor, which suggests more focused antigenic responses in the uninvolved tumor-adjacent lung. Longer overall survival was associated with higher T cell density in blood, whereas shorter survival was associated with higher clonality in adjacent lung. Because multi-region tumor sequencing was not performed, intratumor heterogeneity could not be ruled out. Since the design was exploratory, TCR variables were selected using unadjusted p-values with no false-discovery rate correction.

The origin of this receptor is a man aged 40 to 70 with stage III lung adenocarcinoma. The sample here was peripheral blood mononuclear cells, taken before any cancer treatment. The sequence is built from TRBV19 and TRBJ2-3, with 7 central nucleotides matching TRBD1. The nucleotide sequence is TGTGCCAGTAGTCCCCGTCGGACAGGCCCCGGAGGCACAGATACGCAGTATTTT. Its protein reads: CASSPRRTGPGGTDTQYF.